The text below deals with one T cell receptor beta chain. V gave up 8 bases and J gave up 4 bases; unmatched junction bases: 8. The CDR3 has 14 residues. Germline CDR1 MNHNY, CDR2 SVGAGI (reference sequence). These data belong to a study of blood T cell repertoires in COVID-19. The assay was immunoSEQ multiplex PCR, and TCRdb's table has in-frame clones only and misses some. The sample includes over 95,000 clones, roughly 80% of them seen just once. This clonotype was obtained from a man between 50 and 59 years old with acute or convalescent COVID-19. The rearrangement links TRBV6-6 to TRBJ1-3, with 7 bases that match TRBD1. The sample consisted of peripheral blood. As DNA, the CDR3 is TGTGCCAGCTTCCGGGGACAGAAGGGAAACACCATATATTTT. Translated, it gives CASFRGQKGNTIYF.